These T cell receptor beta chains were read from a single sample in a study of T cell repertoires in aging, cancer and after chemotherapy. TCRdb recomputed calls from the multiplex PCR reads with MiXCR, one row per CDR3 protein. The sample contains about 1,800 distinct CDR3 sequences, 28% of which appear only once. The sequencing sample was made of blood. The receptors stem from a human donor with a solid tumor. Both conserved end residues are part of each CDR3. D genes are given only for firm matches. Expanded clones get a size class; other rows say once, few or many, or leave the size out.

cdr3_nt cdr3_aa v_call clone_size j_call d_call
TGTGCCAGAAGCTCCGAAACGGCGGGAGTTGTGAGCTCCTACAATGAGCAGTTCTTC CARSSETAGVVSSYNEQFF TRBV5-1 few TRBJ2-1 TRBD2
TGTGCCAGCAGCTTAGCCGGCCCTGAGACCCAGTACTTC CASSLAGPETQYF TRBV7-9 once TRBJ2-5 .
TGTGCCAGCAGTTACTCGATTACGGGGGGGACGTCCGGGGAGCTGTTTTTT CASSYSITGGTSGELFF TRBV6-5 few TRBJ2-2 TRBD2
TGTGCCAGCAGTACTGGGGACTACCCTTACGAGCAGTACTTC CASSTGDYPYEQYF TRBV27 . TRBJ2-7 TRBD2
TGTGCCAGTAGTCCCCACCTGAACACTGAAGCTTTCTTT CASSPHLNTEAFF TRBV19 medium-sized TRBJ1-1 .
TGTGCCAGTAGTTCATCTCCCGGCGGGTTCTCTGGAAACACCATATATTTT CASSSSPGGFSGNTIYF TRBV19 medium-sized TRBJ1-3 .
TGTGCCAGCAGTGAAGTGGACGGGAGGGGGGGAGAGACCCAGTACTTC CASSEVDGRGGETQYF TRBV6-1 . TRBJ2-5 TRBD2
TGTGCCAGCAGGACAGCTAGCTCCTACAATGAGCAGTTCTTC CASRTASSYNEQFF TRBV6-5 medium-sized TRBJ2-1 .
TGTGCCAGCAGCCCAAAAGGTCATCGAGGGGAGCAGTACTTC CASSPKGHRGEQYF TRBV5-4 medium-sized TRBJ2-7 .
TGTGCCAGCATAGATCCCGGGGGATCCTACGAGCAGTACTTC CASIDPGGSYEQYF TRBV6-5 few TRBJ2-7 .
TGCGCCAGCACGCTGGACAGGGGCGGGTACGAGCAGTACTTC CASTLDRGGYEQYF TRBV4-3 . TRBJ2-7 TRBD1
TGTGCCAGTAGTCCAGGAAGGGGCACTGAAGCTTTCTTT CASSPGRGTEAFF TRBV19 medium-sized TRBJ1-1 .
TGTGCCAGCAGACGCACTGGGACACAGAGCTCCTACAATGAGCAGTTCTTC CASRRTGTQSSYNEQFF TRBV27 medium-sized TRBJ2-1 .
TGTGCCAGTAGTGGGTCCTGGTATGGCTACACCTTC CASSGSWYGYTF TRBV19 medium-sized TRBJ1-2 .
TGCAGTGCTTGGAGAGATACGCAGTATTTT CSAWRDTQYF TRBV20-1 . TRBJ2-3 .
TGTGCCAGTAGTAAACAGGGAGCCAATCAGCCCCAGCATTTT CASSKQGANQPQHF TRBV19 medium-sized TRBJ1-5 .
TGTGCCAGCAGCCCCTTAGGTGAGCAGTTCTTC CASSPLGEQFF TRBV6-6 . TRBJ2-1 .
TGTGCCAGCAGCTTGGAGTGGGTAATCAACGGGGAGCTGTTTTTT CASSLEWVINGELFF TRBV5-6 medium-sized TRBJ2-2 .
TGTGCCAGCAGCTTAGCGGCGGGTAATGAAAAACTGTTTTTT CASSLAAGNEKLFF TRBV7-2 . TRBJ1-4 .
TGTGCCAGCAGCTTGTCTGGTAGTACCTACGAGCAGTACTTC CASSLSGSTYEQYF TRBV5-4 . TRBJ2-7 .
TGTGCCAGCAGCTTGGCCGGCGGGAGGACCACCGGGGAGCTGTTTTTT CASSLAGGRTTGELFF TRBV5-5 large TRBJ2-2 TRBD2
TGTGCCAGCAGTCCGGGACAGGGCAATCAGCCCCAGCATTTT CASSPGQGNQPQHF TRBV12-3/TRBV12-4 once TRBJ1-5 TRBD1
TGTGCCAGCTCACCCCCGGGACTAGCGGGAGGTACTACGCAGTATTTT CASSPPGLAGGTTQYF TRBV18 few TRBJ2-3 TRBD2
TGCAGTGCTCCGAGCCGTAAAGAAGCTTTCTTT CSAPSRKEAFF TRBV20-1 once TRBJ1-1 .
TGTGCCAGCAGTGAACCGACAGGCTATGGCTACACCTTC CASSEPTGYGYTF TRBV6-1 few TRBJ1-2 .
TGTGCCAGCAGCTCAGGACAGGGGTATGGCTACACCTTC CASSSGQGYGYTF TRBV7-2 few TRBJ1-2 TRBD1
TGTGCCAGCAGCCCGGCGGTCGGACGGAAGGGCGGGGAGCTGTTTTTT CASSPAVGRKGGELFF TRBV4-2 . TRBJ2-2 .
TGTGCCAGCACCCTCTTCTCCAGCGGAGGGGGGAATGAGCAGTTCTTC CASTLFSSGGGNEQFF TRBV27 medium-sized TRBJ2-1 .
TGTGCCAGCAGCTTAGTGGCACAGGGCGAGCAGTACTTC CASSLVAQGEQYF TRBV7-9 . TRBJ2-7 .
TGTGCCAGCAGGACGGGGGTCCACGGGGGTCAGCCCCAGCATTTT CASRTGVHGGQPQHF TRBV6-1 few TRBJ1-5 .
TGTGCCAGCAGCTTAAGCTCGCCTTATTTAACGCATGGCTACACCTTC CASSLSSPYLTHGYTF TRBV7-2 few TRBJ1-2 .
TGTGCCAGCAGTTTATCCGCGGGACTAGTGGGAGAGACCCAGTACTTC CASSLSAGLVGETQYF TRBV27 medium-sized TRBJ2-5 TRBD2
TGCGCCAGCAGCAACATGGGACGTCTACAAGAGACCCAGTACTTC CASSNMGRLQETQYF TRBV5-1 . TRBJ2-5 .
TGTGCCAGCTCCCCCCATCGGACAGCCTACGAGCAGTACTTC CASSPHRTAYEQYF TRBV12-3/TRBV12-4 few TRBJ2-7 .
TGTGCCAGCAGGGGGAGCACAGATACGCAGTATTTT CASRGSTDTQYF TRBV6-5 large TRBJ2-3 .
TGTGCCAGCGGGACAGCATACTACGAGCAGTACTTC CASGTAYYEQYF TRBV27 medium-sized TRBJ2-7 TRBD1
TGTGCCTGGAGACTTCCGGTTGGGGGAAACACTAACTATGGCTACACCTTC CAWRLPVGGNTNYGYTF TRBV30 medium-sized TRBJ1-2 .
TGCAGCGTGACAGGTCCCGGGCTACAAGAGACCCAGTACTTC CSVTGPGLQETQYF TRBV29-1 . TRBJ2-5 .
TGTGCCACCAGTGTTGACAATGAGCAGTTCTTC CATSVDNEQFF TRBV24-1 . TRBJ2-1 .
TGCGCCAGCAGCGTAACGTTGACAGACCGAGGCACTGAAGCTTTCTTT CASSVTLTDRGTEAFF TRBV5-1 . TRBJ1-1 .
TGTGCCAGCAGTTACTCCACGACGATTAATTCACCCCTCCACTTT CASSYSTTINSPLHF TRBV6-2/TRBV6-3 few TRBJ1-6 .
TGTGCCAGCAGCTTGGCCGGGGGCGGGGGCTCCTACGAGCAGTACTTC CASSLAGGGGSYEQYF TRBV5-6 . TRBJ2-7 .
TGTGCCAGCAGTTTGCTAGCGGGGGGGATCACAGATACGCAGTATTTT CASSLLAGGITDTQYF TRBV27 medium-sized TRBJ2-3 TRBD2
TGTGCCAGCAGGCCCGCTTTGGGCGGGGGGGGCACAGATACGCAGTATTTT CASRPALGGGGTDTQYF TRBV6-1 medium-sized TRBJ2-3 TRBD2
TGTGCCAGCAGCCGAAAGCCGGCAACTAATGAAAAACTGTTTTTT CASSRKPATNEKLFF TRBV6-5 medium-sized TRBJ1-4 .
TGCAGCGACCTAGGGCTCATGAACACTGAAGCTTTCTTT CSDLGLMNTEAFF TRBV29-1 medium-sized TRBJ1-1 .
TGTGCCAGCAGTCCGGACAGGGGTTGGGGCTACACCTTC CASSPDRGWGYTF TRBV27 few TRBJ1-2 TRBD1
TGTGCCAGCAGTTCGGGCAGGGCGGGGATCTATCAGCCCCAGCATTTT CASSSGRAGIYQPQHF TRBV12-3/TRBV12-4 few TRBJ1-5 .
TGTGCCAGCAGCCCCGCGAACACCGGGGAGCTGTTTTTT CASSPANTGELFF TRBV5-4 large TRBJ2-2 .
TGTGCCAGCAGTACGGCAGGGGCGTCCTACGAGCAGTACTTC CASSTAGASYEQYF TRBV27 medium-sized TRBJ2-7 .
TGTGCCAGCAGCGATTTAGCGGGGGTTCGCTCGGGGCAGTACTTC CASSDLAGVRSGQYF TRBV7-2 . TRBJ2-7 TRBD2
TGCGCCAGCAGCCAAGCCCTCCTGGGTGGCGCTGAAGCTTTCTTT CASSQALLGGAEAFF TRBV4-3 . TRBJ1-1 .
TGTGCCAGCAGTTACATTCGGACTGGTTACAATGAGCAGTTCTTC CASSYIRTGYNEQFF TRBV6-2/TRBV6-3 few TRBJ2-1 .
TGTGCCAGCAGCCTTTGGATGAACACTGAAGCTTTCTTT CASSLWMNTEAFF TRBV7-9 . TRBJ1-1 .
TGTGCCAGCAGCCGGGACAGGAGGAATGAAAAACTGTTTTTT CASSRDRRNEKLFF TRBV6-5 . TRBJ1-4 TRBD1